The clone carrying this T cell receptor beta chain was seen ten or more times. Its antigen is unidentified. The data were taken from a study of T-cell reconstitution after alpha-beta-depleted transplantation in children. General study points: Diversity and T-cell counts at one year after transplant derived mostly from new T cells.

The CDR3 is 12 amino acids. CDR1 MDHEN and CDR2 SYDVKM come from the germline V gene. V lost 6 bases and J lost 0, with 6 bases in between. Unique molecular identifiers were used in preparing the TCRbeta library. One entry per CDR3 protein results from TCRdb running MiXCR on the PCR reads. The table includes around 180,000 distinct CDR3 sequences, around 10% detected once. The receptor was isolated from a boy younger than 10 with acute myeloid leukemia, due to receive a stem cell transplant. Sample: PBMCs, taken before TCRalphabeta/CD19-depleted stem cell transplant. The chain couples TRBV28 to TRBJ2-7, with D uncertain. This CDR3 reads CASRAASYEQYF. Written as DNA, the CDR3 is TGTGCCAGCAGGGCCGCCTCCTACGAGCAGTACTTC.